This entry is about one TCR beta chain. Its antigen is currently unknown. The entry originates in a study of cytomegalovirus exposure and HLA in healthy donors. The PCR contained 60 Vbeta and 13 Jbeta primers. Generated by immunoSEQ multiplex PCR, the TCRdb table keeps only in-frame clones and is missing some. The sample lists about 130,000 clones, approximately 86% occurring once. Regarding the study as a whole: In the analysis, some V segments, TRBV6-2 and TRBV6-3 included, were excluded as indistinguishable. Most of the TCR beta V segments (in an earlier analysis) were productive either about 87% or about 30% of the time. A few CMV-associated chains proved CMV antigen-specific in vitro. A later analysis found common viral pathogens apparently linked to several of the most significant clusters.

CDR3 length equals 14 residues. Trimming pared 2 bases from V and 1 base from J, leaving 8 bases between. Germline CDR1 SGHVS, CDR2 FNYEAQ. The rearrangement joins TRBV7-6 to TRBJ1-1; D gene uncertain. This receptor was identified in a boy aged 10-17 years in good health and CMV-seronegative. The sample consisted of PBMCs. The CDR3 here is CASSLPGRNTEAFF. For the CDR3, the DNA is TGTGCCAGCAGCTTACCTGGGAGGAACACTGAAGCTTTCTTT.